These 12 T cell receptor beta chains were sequenced from one sample in a study of T cells in Graves' hyperthyroidism and ophthalmopathy. From RNA transcripts, TCR beta CDR3 regions were amplified. The study used the HTBI primer set for a first-round RT-PCR of the TCR CDR3. TCRdb re-derived calls from the multiplex PCR reads in MiXCR, one entry per CDR3 protein. The data show a few hundred thousand distinct CDR3 sequences, more than 45% seen once. What was sequenced was peripheral blood or thyroid tissue (not recorded which). The receptors come from an adult woman with Graves' disease, either hyperthyroidism or ophthalmopathy (not recorded which).

CDR3 DNA: TGTGCCAGCAGCTCGAAAGGACAGGGTATCTATGGCTACACCTTC. Translation gives CASSSKGQGIYGYTF. This chain uses TRBV5-4 with TRBJ1-2, with 8 bases that match TRBD1. This CDR3 spans 15 amino acids. The V gene's germline CDR1 is SGHNT and CDR2 YYREEE (reference sequence). The trim removed 3 bases at V and 4 bases at J, leaving 8 bases unmatched.

In this sample, this clonotype turned up many times. The chain carries TRBV5-1 and TRBJ2-7; TRBD1 agrees at 7 bases. The germline V gene encodes CDR1 SGHRS and CDR2 YFSETQ. With V trimmed by 0 bases and J by 4 bases, 4 bases remained unmatched. CDR3 length: 14 residues. The CDR3 DNA is TGCGCCAGCAGCTTGGGACAGGGCCTATACGAGCAGTACTTC. Amino acids: CASSLGQGLYEQYF.

On this clonotype: An end of the junction differs from the germline gene, which may be a read error. The chain combines TRBV20-1 with TRBJ2-7, with 10 bases matching TRBD2. Germline V gene sequence: CDR1 DFQATT, CDR2 SNEGSKA (reference sequence). The CDR3 is 15 residues long. CDR3 loop: CGARGFLAGVSEQYF. The DNA for the CDR3 is TGCGGTGCTAGGGGCTTCCTAGCGGGAGTTAGCGAGCAGTACTTC.

This clonotype has ten or more counts. The V call is TRBV4-2, the J call TRBJ1-2; 10 bases are a match to TRBD1. CDR1 and CDR2 (germline): LGHNA, YNFKEQ. Unmatched junction bases numbered 4, after V lost 3 bases and J lost 6 bases. The CDR3 spans 14 residues. The CDR3: CASSQPGTGDGYTF. CDR3 coding DNA: TGTGCCAGCAGCCAGCCCGGGACAGGGGATGGCTACACCTTC.

The chain uses TRBV7-9 and TRBJ2-2, with D possibly TRBD1 on 5 matching bases. The V end lost 1 base, the J end lost 1 base, and 10 bases lay between the germline ends. Germline V gene lookup returns CDR1 SEHNR and CDR2 FQNEAQ (reference sequence). CDR3 length: 16 amino acids. In nucleotides, the CDR3 is TGTGCCAGCAGCTTAGGGGTGGGGCAGAACACCGGGGAGCTGTTTTTT. The encoded protein is CASSLGVGQNTGELFF.

This chain uses TRBV7-3 with TRBJ2-3; 10 positions match TRBD2. The CDR3 runs to 18 residues. The V gene end was trimmed by 5 bases and the J gene end by 4 bases; junction bases not matched to a gene: 15. Germline assignment: CDR1 SGHTA and CDR2 FQGTGA. DNA of the CDR3: TGTGCCAGCAGCCCAAGAAGCGGGAGGGACCTTCTGGCAGATACGCAGTATTTT. Protein sequence: CASSPRSGRDLLADTQYF. The entire variable domain, with the rest obtained from reference TRBV7-3 and TRBJ2-3, is as follows: GAGVSQTPSNKVTEKGKYVELRCDPISGHTALYWYRQSLGQGPEFLIYFQGTGAADDSGLPNDRFFAVRPEGSVSTLKIQRTERGDSAVYLCASSPRSGRDLLADTQYFGPGTRLTVL.

This clonotype was observed at least ten times. The chain uses TRBV11-2 and TRBJ2-2, with 7 bases lining up with TRBD2. The V gene end was trimmed by 8 bases and the J gene end by 3 bases; junction bases not matched to a gene: 12. The germline V gene encodes CDR1 SGHAT and CDR2 FQNNGV. This CDR3 comprises 16 residues. This chain's CDR3 is CASPWGEGPDTGELFF. The CDR3 coding sequence is TGTGCCAGCCCGTGGGGGGAGGGCCCGGACACCGGGGAGCTGTTTTTT.

The chain links TRBV29-1 to TRBJ2-7; 7 nucleotides align to TRBD1. The CDR3 is 15 residues long. Per germline, CDR1 SQVTM and CDR2 ANQGSEA. V lost 6 bases and J lost 2; bases outside the gene matches: 13. In nucleotides, the CDR3 is TGCAGCGTCGAGTTCAGTCCCGGACAGGCCTACGAGCAGTACTTC. It encodes CSVEFSPGQAYEQYF.

The gene calls are TRBV5-6 and TRBJ1-4; maybe TRBD1 (6 bases). The germline gives CDR1 SGHDT, CDR2 YYEEEE. This CDR3 region has 14 residues. Trimming took off 4 bases at V and 8 bases at J, with 15 bases between the two ends. CDR3 nucleotides: TGTGCCAGCAGCGAGGGCTACAGGGCCGAAAAACTGTTTTTT. Translated, it gives CASSEGYRAEKLFF.

The J gene is TRBJ1-6, the V gene TRBV11-2; tentatively, D is TRBD1 (6 bases). Deletions cut 7 bases from V and 9 bases from J, with 19 bases between. This CDR3 region has 15 residues. Germline V gives CDR1 SGHAT, CDR2 FQNNGV. In DNA, the CDR3 is TGTGCCAGCACCCTCGGGGGGCGTTGGAGTTCACCCCTCCACTTT. This gives the protein CASTLGGRWSSPLHF.

This clonotype was seen more than once but under ten times. The gene calls are TRBV7-3 and TRBJ2-7; 8 bases are a match to TRBD1. Per the germline V gene, CDR1 is SGHTA and CDR2 is FQGTGA. This CDR3 region has 13 residues. J lost 5 bases, V lost 6 bases, and 6 bases had no gene match. The CDR3 protein is CASSRTGQDEQYF. For the CDR3, the DNA is TGTGCCAGCAGTCGGACAGGGCAAGACGAGCAGTACTTC.

This clonotype was counted ten times or more. The chain uses TRBV7-8 and TRBJ2-6; D gene unclear. The CDR3 sequence is 16 residues long. The V and J ends lost 6 bases and 2 bases respectively, with 14 bases between them. CDR1 and CDR2 from the germline V gene are SGHVS and FQNEAQ. CDR3 sequence: CASRLTRIPGANVLTF. DNA for the CDR3: TGTGCCAGCAGACTCACCAGGATCCCTGGGGCCAACGTCCTGACTTTC.